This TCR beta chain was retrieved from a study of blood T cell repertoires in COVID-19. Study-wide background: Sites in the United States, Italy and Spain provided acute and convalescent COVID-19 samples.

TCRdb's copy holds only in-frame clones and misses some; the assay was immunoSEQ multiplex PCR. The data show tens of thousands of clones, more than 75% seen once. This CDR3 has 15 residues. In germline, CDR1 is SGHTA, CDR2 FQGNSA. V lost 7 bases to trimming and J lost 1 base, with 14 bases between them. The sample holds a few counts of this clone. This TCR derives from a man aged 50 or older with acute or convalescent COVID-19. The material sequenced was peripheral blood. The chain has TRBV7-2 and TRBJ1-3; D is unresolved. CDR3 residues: CASTGGLGSGNTIYF. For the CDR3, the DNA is TGTGCCAGCACAGGAGGGCTCGGGTCTGGAAACACCATATATTTT.